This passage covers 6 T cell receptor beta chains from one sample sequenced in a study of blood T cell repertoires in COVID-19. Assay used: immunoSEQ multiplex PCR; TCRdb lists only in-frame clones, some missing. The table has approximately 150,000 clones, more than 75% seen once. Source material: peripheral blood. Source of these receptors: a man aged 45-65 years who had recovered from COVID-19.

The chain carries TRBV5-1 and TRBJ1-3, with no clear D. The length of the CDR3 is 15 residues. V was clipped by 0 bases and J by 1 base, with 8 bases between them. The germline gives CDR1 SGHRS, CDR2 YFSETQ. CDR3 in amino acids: CASSLAWASGNTIYF. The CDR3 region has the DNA TGCGCCAGCAGCTTGGCTTGGGCTTCTGGAAACACCATATATTTT. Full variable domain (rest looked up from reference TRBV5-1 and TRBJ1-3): KAGVTQTPRYLIKTRGQQVTLSCSPISGHRSVSWYQQTPGQGLQFLFEYFSETQRNKGNFPGRFSGRQFSNSRSEMNVSTLELGDSALYLCASSLAWASGNTIYFGEGSWLTVV.

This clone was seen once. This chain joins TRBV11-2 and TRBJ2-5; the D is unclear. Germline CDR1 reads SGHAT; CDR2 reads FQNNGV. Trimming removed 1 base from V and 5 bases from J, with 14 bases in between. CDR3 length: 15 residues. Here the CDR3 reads CASSLVGGSLETQYF. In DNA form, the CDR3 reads TGTGCCAGCAGCTTAGTCGGCGGCTCGCTTGAGACCCAGTACTTC.

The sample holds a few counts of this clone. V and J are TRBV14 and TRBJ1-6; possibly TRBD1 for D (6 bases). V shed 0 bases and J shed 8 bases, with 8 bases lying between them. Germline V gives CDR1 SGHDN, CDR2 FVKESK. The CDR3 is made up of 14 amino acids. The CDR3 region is CASSQDWTDSPLHF. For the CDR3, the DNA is TGTGCCAGCAGCCAAGATTGGACAGATTCACCCCTCCACTTT.

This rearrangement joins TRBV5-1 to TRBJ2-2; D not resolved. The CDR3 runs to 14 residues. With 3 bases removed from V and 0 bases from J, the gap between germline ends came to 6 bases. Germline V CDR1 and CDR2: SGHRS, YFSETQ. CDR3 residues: CASSSGSNTGELFF. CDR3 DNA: TGCGCCAGCAGCTCCGGGTCGAACACCGGGGAGCTGTTTTTT.

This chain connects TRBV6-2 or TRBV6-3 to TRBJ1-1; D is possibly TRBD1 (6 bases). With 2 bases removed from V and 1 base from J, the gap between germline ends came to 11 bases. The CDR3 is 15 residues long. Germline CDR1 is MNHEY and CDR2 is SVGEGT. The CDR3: CASSYEQGQNTEAFF. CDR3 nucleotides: TGTGCCAGCAGTTACGAACAGGGCCAGAACACTGAAGCTTTCTTT.

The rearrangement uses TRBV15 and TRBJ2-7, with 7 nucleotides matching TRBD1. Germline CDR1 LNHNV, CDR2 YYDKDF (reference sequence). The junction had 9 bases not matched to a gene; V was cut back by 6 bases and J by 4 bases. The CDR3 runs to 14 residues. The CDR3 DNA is TGTGCCACCAGAGGGCAGGGGGTCGGATACGAGCAGTACTTC. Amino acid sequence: CATRGQGVGYEQYF.